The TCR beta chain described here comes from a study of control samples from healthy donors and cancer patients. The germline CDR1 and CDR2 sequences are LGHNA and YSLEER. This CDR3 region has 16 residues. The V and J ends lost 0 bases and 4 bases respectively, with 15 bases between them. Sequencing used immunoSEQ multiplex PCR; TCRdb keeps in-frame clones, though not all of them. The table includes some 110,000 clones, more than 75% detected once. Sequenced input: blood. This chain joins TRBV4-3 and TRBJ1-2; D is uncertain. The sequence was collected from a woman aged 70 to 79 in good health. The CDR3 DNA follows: TGCGCCAGCAGCCAAGAAGACCCGATGCTAGGCTATGGCTACACCTTC. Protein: CASSQEDPMLGYGYTF.